This T cell receptor beta chain emerged from a study of cytotoxic CD8 clonotypes in ibrutinib-treated CLL (dated by TCRdb to the early 2020s). Context from the whole study: The cohort included roughly 15 treatment-naive and some twelve relapsed/refractory patients; 17 to 18 were IGHV unmutated. Response samples were obtained after a median of roughly eleven months of treatment, with a range of about 6 to 36 months. Every remission and progressive disease sample was obtained while ibrutinib was still being received by the patients. Cryopreserved peripheral blood mononuclear cells were obtained before treatment, at response, and at either sustained remission or disease progression. Of the approximately 90 people in the trial, some 28 had longitudinal samples available. An average of around 260,000 productive templates and 94,082 productive rearrangements was obtained per sample. Responses were partial in approximately 24 patients and complete in 2; after median about 68 months follow-up, about 14 stayed in remission and around 12 progressed. The study at large found these results: Baseline clonality was found to be higher than that of age-matched healthy donors and was strongly correlated with circulating CD8+ T-cell counts. Clonality increased at ibrutinib response, stayed stable in sustained remission, and fell back toward baseline at progression. Sampling times were not matched between patients in sustained remission and patients whose disease was progressing, and lymph node repertoires were not examined. Public clonotypes were rare and either contracted or stayed stable during treatment, and the rise in clonality at ibrutinib response reflected the expansion of private clonotypes.

The CDR3 runs 19 amino acids, cysteine and phenylalanine included. Only CDR3 DNA remains: 57 bases, in frame from the first base. CDR1 MNHEY and CDR2 SMNVEV are derived from the germline V gene (reference sequence). Relative to germline, V is 2 bases shorter and J is 7 bases shorter, with 30 bases between their ends. On a MiSeq, deep resolution sequencing aimed for a depth between 1 in 1 million and 1 in 200,000 T cells, with each clonotype covered approximately 10x on average. TCR beta libraries were generated with the immunoSEQ hsTCRB Kit. The authors processed their data as follows. ImmunoSEQ Data Assistant and ImmunoSEQ Analyzer were used for data analysis, and V, D and J genes were assigned according to IMGT definitions. Clonality was computed as one minus normalized Shannon entropy of productive rearrangement frequencies, ranging from 0 to 1. Only overrepresented clonotypes making up at least 0.05% of the repertoire of each patient were included in the public clonotype analysis. Some twelve repertoires from age-matched healthy donors, obtained from immuneACCESS, served as clonality controls. The source is immuneACCESS, and TCRdb retained only in-frame sequences with V and J called. Part of the clones is not carried over; for the studies checked, unresolved V genes explain less than half of this, and the remainder is unexplained. V and J calls and clone size come straight from that table; D and trimming were deduced from the DNA. Across this sample there are some 93,000 clones, with almost 80% seen only once. The ten largest make up under 35% of the sample.

In the case of this clone: Its recognized antigen is unknown. No much larger clonotype is one base removed from it; base qualities were not supplied.

The meaning of the sample's time point label: about a year on ibrutinib. For TCR beta library preparation, about 2 micrograms of genomic DNA were isolated from cryopreserved PBMCs. Longitudinal blood samples from CLL patients receiving ibrutinib monotherapy were subjected to high-throughput TCR beta sequencing. Patients were enrolled in a phase 2 open-label single-center ibrutinib monotherapy trial. The TCR sequence derives from a human donor with chronic lymphocytic leukemia. Rearrangement joined TRBV27 to TRBJ2-7; the D gene is perhaps TRBD1 or TRBD2, as each covers 5 bases. The sample in question was PBMCs, obtained after 12 months of ibrutinib treatment. CDR3 loop: CASSLAFGRVEGFQGEQYF. The DNA reads as follows: TGTGCCAGCAGTTTAGCGTTCGGGCGCGTTGAGGGGTTTCAAGGGGAGCAGTACTTC.